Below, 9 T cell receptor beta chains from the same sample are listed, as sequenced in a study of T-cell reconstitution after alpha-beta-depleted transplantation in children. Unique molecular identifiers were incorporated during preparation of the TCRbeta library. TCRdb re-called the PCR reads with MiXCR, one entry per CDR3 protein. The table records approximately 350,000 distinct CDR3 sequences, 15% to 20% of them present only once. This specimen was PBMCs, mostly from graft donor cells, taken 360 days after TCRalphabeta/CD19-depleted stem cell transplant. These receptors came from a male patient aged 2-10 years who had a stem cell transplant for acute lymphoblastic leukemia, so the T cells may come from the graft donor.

The chain's CDR3 is CASSSLLAGPKETQYF. The CDR3, as DNA: TGTGCCAGCAGCTCCCTATTAGCGGGACCTAAAGAGACCCAGTACTTC. The chain is built from TRBV5-5 and TRBJ2-5; 8 nucleotides agree with TRBD2. Germline V gene lookup returns CDR1 SGHKS and CDR2 YYEKEE (reference sequence). The CDR3 spans 16 residues. J lost 3 bases, V lost 3 bases, and 10 bases had no gene match.

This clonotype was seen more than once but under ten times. CDR3 coding DNA: TGCGCCAGCCCCCAAATTATCACCCACATGGGCAGTCTGTGTAATGAAAAACTGTTTTTT. Residues: CASPQIITHMGSLCNEKLFF. This rearrangement joins TRBV5-1 to TRBJ1-4; D unresolved. Trimming took off 7 bases at V and 4 bases at J, with 32 bases between the two ends. The CDR3 spans 20 residues. Germline CDR1 SGHRS, CDR2 YFSETQ.

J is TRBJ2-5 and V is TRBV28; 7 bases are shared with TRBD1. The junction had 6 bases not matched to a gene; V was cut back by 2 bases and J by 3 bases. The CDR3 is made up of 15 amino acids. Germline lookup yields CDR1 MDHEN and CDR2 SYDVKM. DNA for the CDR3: TGTGCCAGCAGTTTACTCCGGGGACAGAAAGAGACCCAGTACTTC. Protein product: CASSLLRGQKETQYF.

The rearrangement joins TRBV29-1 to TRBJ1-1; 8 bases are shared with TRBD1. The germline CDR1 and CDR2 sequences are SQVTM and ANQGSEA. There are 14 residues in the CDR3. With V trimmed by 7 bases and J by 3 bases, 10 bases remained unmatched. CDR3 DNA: TGCAGCGCGCGAGGACAGGGCCCGCACACTGAAGCTTTCTTT. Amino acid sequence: CSARGQGPHTEAFF.

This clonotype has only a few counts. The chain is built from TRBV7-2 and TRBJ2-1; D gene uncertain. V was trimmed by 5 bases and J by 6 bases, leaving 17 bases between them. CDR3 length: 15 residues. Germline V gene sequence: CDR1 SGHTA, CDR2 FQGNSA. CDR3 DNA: TGTGCCAGCAGCCAAGACGTCTTGGTCCGCAATGAGCAGTTCTTC. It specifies CASSQDVLVRNEQFF. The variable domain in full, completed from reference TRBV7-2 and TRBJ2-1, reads GAGVSQSPSNKVTEKGKDVELRCDPISGHTALYWYRQSLGQGLEFLIYFQGNSAPDKSGLPSDRFSAERTGGSVSTLTIQRTQQEDSAVYLCASSQDVLVRNEQFFGPGTRLTVL.

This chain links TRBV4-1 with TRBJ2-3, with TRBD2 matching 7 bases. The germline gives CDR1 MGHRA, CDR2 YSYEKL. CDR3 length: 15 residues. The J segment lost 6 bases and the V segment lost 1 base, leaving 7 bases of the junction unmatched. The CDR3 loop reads CASSQVGLAVDTQYF. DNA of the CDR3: TGCGCCAGCAGCCAAGTGGGGCTAGCGGTTGATACGCAGTATTTT.

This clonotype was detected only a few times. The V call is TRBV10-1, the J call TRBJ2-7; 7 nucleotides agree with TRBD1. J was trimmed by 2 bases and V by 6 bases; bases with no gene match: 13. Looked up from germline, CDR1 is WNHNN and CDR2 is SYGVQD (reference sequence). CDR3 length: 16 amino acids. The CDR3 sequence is CASRPLPGQSPYEQYF. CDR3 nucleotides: TGCGCCAGCAGACCTCTCCCGGGACAGTCCCCCTACGAGCAGTACTTC.

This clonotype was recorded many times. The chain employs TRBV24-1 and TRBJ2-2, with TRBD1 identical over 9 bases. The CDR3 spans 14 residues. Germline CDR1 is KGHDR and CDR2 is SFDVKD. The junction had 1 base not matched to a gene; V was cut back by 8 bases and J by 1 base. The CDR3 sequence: CATKGQGNTGELFF. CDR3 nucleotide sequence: TGTGCCACCAAGGGACAGGGGAACACCGGGGAGCTGTTTTTT.

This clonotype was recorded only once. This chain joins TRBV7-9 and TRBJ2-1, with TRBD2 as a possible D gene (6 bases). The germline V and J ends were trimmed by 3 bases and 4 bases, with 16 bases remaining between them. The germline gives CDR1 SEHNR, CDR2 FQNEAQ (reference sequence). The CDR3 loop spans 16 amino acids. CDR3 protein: CASSFSGRTPYNEQFF. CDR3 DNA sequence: TGTGCCAGCAGCTTTTCAGGGAGGACCCCGTACAATGAGCAGTTCTTC.